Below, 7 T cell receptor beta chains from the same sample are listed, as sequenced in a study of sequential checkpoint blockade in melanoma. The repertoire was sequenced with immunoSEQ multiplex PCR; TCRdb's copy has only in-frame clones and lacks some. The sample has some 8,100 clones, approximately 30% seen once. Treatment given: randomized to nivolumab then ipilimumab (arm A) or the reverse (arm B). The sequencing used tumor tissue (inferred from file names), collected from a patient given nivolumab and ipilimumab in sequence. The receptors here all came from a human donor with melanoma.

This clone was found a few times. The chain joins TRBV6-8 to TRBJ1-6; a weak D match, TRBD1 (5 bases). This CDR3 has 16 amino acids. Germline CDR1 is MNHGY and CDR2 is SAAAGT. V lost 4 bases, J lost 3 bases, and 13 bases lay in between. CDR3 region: CASSSPDSNYNSPLHF. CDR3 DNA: TGTGCCAGCAGTTCTCCCGACAGTAACTATAATTCACCCCTCCACTTT.

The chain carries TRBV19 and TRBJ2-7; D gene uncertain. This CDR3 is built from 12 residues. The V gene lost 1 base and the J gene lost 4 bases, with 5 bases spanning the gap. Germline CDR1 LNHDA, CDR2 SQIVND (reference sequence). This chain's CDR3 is CASSIVGYEQYF. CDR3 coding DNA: TGTGCCAGTAGTATAGTAGGTTACGAGCAGTACTTC.

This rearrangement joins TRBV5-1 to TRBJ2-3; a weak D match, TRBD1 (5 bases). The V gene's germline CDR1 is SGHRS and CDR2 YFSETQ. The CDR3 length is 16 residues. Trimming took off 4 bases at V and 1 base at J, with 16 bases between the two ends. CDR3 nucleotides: TGCGCCAGCAGCCATGGTCGACAGTGGGGCACAGATACGCAGTATTTT. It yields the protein CASSHGRQWGTDTQYF.

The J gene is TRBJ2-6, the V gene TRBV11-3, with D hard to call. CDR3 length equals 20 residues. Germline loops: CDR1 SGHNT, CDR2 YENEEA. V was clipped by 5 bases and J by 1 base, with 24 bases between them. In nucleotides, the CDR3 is TGTGCCAGCAGCGTCAAAGGGCTCCGGACCACCGCGTCTGGGGCCAACGTCCTGACTTTC. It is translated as CASSVKGLRTTASGANVLTF.

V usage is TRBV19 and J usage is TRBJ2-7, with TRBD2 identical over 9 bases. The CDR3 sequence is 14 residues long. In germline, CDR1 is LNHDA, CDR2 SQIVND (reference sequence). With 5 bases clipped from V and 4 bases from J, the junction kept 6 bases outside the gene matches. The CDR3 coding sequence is TGTGCCAGTAGTCAGGGACTAGCACCGTACGAGCAGTACTTC. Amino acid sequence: CASSQGLAPYEQYF.

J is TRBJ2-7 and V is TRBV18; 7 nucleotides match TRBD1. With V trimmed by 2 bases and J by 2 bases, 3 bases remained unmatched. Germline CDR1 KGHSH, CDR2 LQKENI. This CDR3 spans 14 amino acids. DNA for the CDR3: TGTGCCAGCTCACCAGGGACAGTCCCCTACGAGCAGTACTTC. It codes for CASSPGTVPYEQYF.

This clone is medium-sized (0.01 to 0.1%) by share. CDR3 sequence reads: CASSPREWNTGELFF. The CDR3 bases are TGTGCCAGCAGCCCAAGGGAGTGGAACACCGGGGAGCTGTTTTTT. V and J are TRBV9 and TRBJ2-2; a weak D match, TRBD2 (5 bases). Germline CDR1 reads SGDLS; CDR2 reads YYNGEE. The CDR3 contains 15 residues. Trimming shortened V by 4 bases and J by 1 base, and 11 bases separated the two germline ends.